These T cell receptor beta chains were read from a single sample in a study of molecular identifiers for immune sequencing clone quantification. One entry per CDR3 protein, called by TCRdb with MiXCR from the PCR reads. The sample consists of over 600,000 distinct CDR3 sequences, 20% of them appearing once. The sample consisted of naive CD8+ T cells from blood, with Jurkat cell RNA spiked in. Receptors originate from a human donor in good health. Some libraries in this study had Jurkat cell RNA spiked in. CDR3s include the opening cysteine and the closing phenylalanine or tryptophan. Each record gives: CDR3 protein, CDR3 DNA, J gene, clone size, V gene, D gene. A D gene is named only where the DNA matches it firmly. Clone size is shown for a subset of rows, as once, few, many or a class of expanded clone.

cdr3_aa: CASSVSHTDTQYF; cdr3_nt: TGTGCCAGCAGCGTAAGCCACACAGATACGCAGTATTTT; j_call: TRBJ2-3; clone_size: many; v_call: TRBV9; d_call: -
cdr3_aa: CASSREGVQETQYF; cdr3_nt: TGTGCCAGCAGCCGCGAGGGGGTCCAAGAGACCCAGTACTTC; j_call: TRBJ2-5; clone_size: many; v_call: TRBV4-2; d_call: -
cdr3_aa: CASSEGDREMSADTQYF; cdr3_nt: TGTGCCAGCAGTGAAGGCGACAGAGAAATGTCCGCAGATACGCAGTATTTT; j_call: TRBJ2-3; clone_size: -; v_call: TRBV2; d_call: -
cdr3_aa: CSARQGSDSPNYGYTF; cdr3_nt: TGCAGTGCTAGGCAAGGCTCGGACAGTCCTAACTATGGCTACACCTTC; j_call: TRBJ1-2; clone_size: many; v_call: TRBV20-1; d_call: -
cdr3_aa: CASSGGVRVSYNSPLRF; cdr3_nt: TGTGCCAGCAGTGGAGGTGTCAGGGTGTCCTATAATTCACCCCTCCGCTTT; j_call: TRBJ1-6; clone_size: -; v_call: TRBV28; d_call: -
cdr3_aa: CASSLNPDLTEAFF; cdr3_nt: TGTGCCAGCAGCCTAAACCCGGACCTGACTGAAGCTTTCTTT; j_call: TRBJ1-1; clone_size: many; v_call: TRBV5-5; d_call: -
cdr3_aa: CASSPSRPSSYNSPLHF; cdr3_nt: TGTGCCAGCAGCCCATCGAGACCGAGCTCCTATAATTCACCCCTCCACTTT; j_call: TRBJ1-6; clone_size: many; v_call: TRBV3-1; d_call: -
cdr3_aa: CASSLREGSEETQYF; cdr3_nt: TGTGCCAGCAGCTTACGAGAGGGTTCGGAGGAGACCCAGTACTTC; j_call: TRBJ2-5; clone_size: few; v_call: TRBV7-9; d_call: -
cdr3_aa: CASSLNGDYNEQFF; cdr3_nt: TGTGCCAGCAGCTTAAACGGGGACTACAATGAGCAGTTCTTC; j_call: TRBJ2-1; clone_size: few; v_call: TRBV7-3; d_call: -
cdr3_aa: CASSELAGALNTEAFF; cdr3_nt: TGTGCCAGCAGTGAACTCGCAGGGGCCTTGAACACTGAAGCTTTCTTT; j_call: TRBJ1-1; clone_size: many; v_call: TRBV6-1; d_call: -
cdr3_aa: CASSSLGANVLTF; cdr3_nt: TGTGCCAGTAGTTCCCTTGGGGCCAACGTCCTGACTTTC; j_call: TRBJ2-6; clone_size: few; v_call: TRBV19; d_call: -
cdr3_aa: CASSPSRDRGLTEAFF; cdr3_nt: TGTGCCAGCAGTCCGTCGAGGGACAGGGGGCTAACTGAAGCTTTCTTT; j_call: TRBJ1-1; clone_size: many; v_call: TRBV12-3/TRBV12-4; d_call: TRBD1
cdr3_aa: CASSLGNGGQHF; cdr3_nt: TGTGCCAGCAGCTTAGGGAACGGGGGTCAGCATTTT; j_call: TRBJ1-5; clone_size: many; v_call: TRBV7-9; d_call: -
cdr3_aa: CSARDLRAANTGELFF; cdr3_nt: TGCAGTGCTAGAGATCTAAGGGCAGCGAACACCGGGGAGCTGTTTTTT; j_call: TRBJ2-2; clone_size: -; v_call: TRBV20-1; d_call: -
cdr3_aa: CASSPPYGKDTDTQYF; cdr3_nt: TGTGCCAGCTCACCACCCTACGGGAAGGATACAGATACGCAGTATTTT; j_call: TRBJ2-3; clone_size: many; v_call: TRBV18; d_call: -
cdr3_aa: CSARARDRTFYEQYF; cdr3_nt: TGCAGTGCTAGGGCCCGGGACAGGACCTTCTACGAGCAGTACTTC; j_call: TRBJ2-7; clone_size: many; v_call: TRBV20-1; d_call: TRBD1
cdr3_aa: CASSVAEGTYEQYF; cdr3_nt: TGTGCCAGCAGCGTAGCAGAGGGGACCTACGAGCAGTACTTC; j_call: TRBJ2-7; clone_size: few; v_call: TRBV9; d_call: -
cdr3_aa: CASSQAPGTEQYF; cdr3_nt: TGCGCCAGCAGCCAAGCCCCCGGGACCGAGCAGTACTTC; j_call: TRBJ2-7; clone_size: many; v_call: TRBV4-1; d_call: -